The rows below give T cell receptor beta chains drawn from one sample of a study of T cells in Graves' hyperthyroidism and ophthalmopathy. TCRdb fed the multiplex PCR reads into MiXCR, producing one record per CDR3 protein. The table records about 570,000 distinct CDR3 sequences, 46% of them present only once. Sequenced sample: peripheral blood or thyroid tissue (not recorded which). The receptors were sampled from an adult woman with Graves' disease, either hyperthyroidism or ophthalmopathy (not recorded which). The CDR3 runs from the conserved cysteine through the conserved F or W. Each record gives: D gene, clone size, J gene, V gene, CDR3 DNA, CDR3 protein. D genes are given only for firm matches. Expanded clones are given a class, and other clones once, few, many or no size at all.

d_gene: -; abundance: few; j_gene: TRBJ2-5; v_gene: TRBV6-1; CDR3nt: TGTGCCAGCAGTGAAAGAGGCCTTATGGGAGAGACCCAGTACTTC; CDR3aa: CASSERGLMGETQYF
d_gene: -; abundance: once; j_gene: TRBJ2-1; v_gene: TRBV15; CDR3nt: TGTGCCACCAGCAGAGATCTGGCGGGGAAGCAGTTCTTC; CDR3aa: CATSRDLAGKQFF
d_gene: -; abundance: -; j_gene: TRBJ2-5; v_gene: TRBV10-3; CDR3nt: TGTGCCACCAGTGATTTTAGGGGCGTCGAGACCCAGTACTTC; CDR3aa: CATSDFRGVETQYF
d_gene: -; abundance: -; j_gene: TRBJ2-3; v_gene: TRBV7-6; CDR3nt: TGTGCCAGCAGCTCTCCCGATGGATACAGCCTCTCAGATACGCAGTATTTT; CDR3aa: CASSSPDGYSLSDTQYF
d_gene: -; abundance: few; j_gene: TRBJ2-7; v_gene: TRBV12-3/TRBV12-4; CDR3nt: TGTGCCAGCCTGCGGACAGCCTACGAGCAGTACTTC; CDR3aa: CASLRTAYEQYF
d_gene: TRBD2; abundance: many; j_gene: TRBJ2-5; v_gene: TRBV3-1; CDR3nt: TGTGCCAGCAGCAACATAGCGGGAGTGGTAGAGACCCAGTACTTC; CDR3aa: CASSNIAGVVETQYF
d_gene: -; abundance: many; j_gene: TRBJ2-5; v_gene: TRBV5-1; CDR3nt: TGCGCCAGCAGCGGAGGGGCCCGCGGAGGCCAAGAGACCCAGTACTTC; CDR3aa: CASSGGARGGQETQYF
d_gene: -; abundance: few; j_gene: TRBJ2-2; v_gene: TRBV4-1; CDR3nt: TGCGCCAGCAGCCAAGGGTTCGCGGGCCTAACGAACACCGGGGAGCTGTTTTTT; CDR3aa: CASSQGFAGLTNTGELFF
d_gene: -; abundance: many; j_gene: TRBJ2-5; v_gene: TRBV10-3; CDR3nt: TGTGCCATCAGTGAGGAGGGGACCGGGGAGACCCAGTACTTC; CDR3aa: CAISEEGTGETQYF
d_gene: -; abundance: many; j_gene: TRBJ1-1; v_gene: TRBV7-3; CDR3nt: TGTGCCAGCAGCTTAATGGGGGGTAACAGGGTTAGCATGAACGCTGAAGCTTTCTTT; CDR3aa: CASSLMGGNRVSMNAEAFF
d_gene: -; abundance: -; j_gene: TRBJ2-2; v_gene: TRBV10-3; CDR3nt: TGTGCCATCGGTCAGTCGAACACCGGGGAGCTGTTTTTT; CDR3aa: CAIGQSNTGELFF